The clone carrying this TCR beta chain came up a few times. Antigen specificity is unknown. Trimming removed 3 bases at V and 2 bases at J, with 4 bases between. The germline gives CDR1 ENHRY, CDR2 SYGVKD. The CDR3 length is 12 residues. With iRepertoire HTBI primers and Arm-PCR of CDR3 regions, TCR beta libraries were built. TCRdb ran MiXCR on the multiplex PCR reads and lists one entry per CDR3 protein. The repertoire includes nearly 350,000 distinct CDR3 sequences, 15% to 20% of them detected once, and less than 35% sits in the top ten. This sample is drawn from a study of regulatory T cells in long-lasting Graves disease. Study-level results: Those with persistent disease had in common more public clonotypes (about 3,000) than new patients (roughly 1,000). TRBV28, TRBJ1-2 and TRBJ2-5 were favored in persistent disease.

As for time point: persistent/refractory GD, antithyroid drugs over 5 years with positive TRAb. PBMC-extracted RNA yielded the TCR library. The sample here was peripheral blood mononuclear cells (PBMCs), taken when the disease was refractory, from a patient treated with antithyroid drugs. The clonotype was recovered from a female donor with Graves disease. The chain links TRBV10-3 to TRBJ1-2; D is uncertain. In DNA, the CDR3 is TGTGCCATCAGTGAAGAGAACTATGGCTACACCTTC. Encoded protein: CAISEENYGYTF.